This T cell receptor beta chain emerged from a study of PD-1 blockade in mismatch repair-deficient tumors. On the study more broadly: Patients had approximately 11 mismatch repair-deficient cancer types, all previously treated and progressing.

Turning to this clone: Antigen: not known.

Germline assignment: CDR1 SGHRS and CDR2 YFSETQ. V lost 0 bases and J 1 base, leaving 10 bases between the germline ends. This CDR3 contains 15 residues. Study-level findings and limits: Rapid post-treatment expansion, then contraction, generally preceding radiologic response, marked tumor-resident clones.

TCRs were sequenced from three patients responding to pembrolizumab. Measured with immunoSEQ multiplex PCR; TCRdb has only the in-frame clones, and not every one. The profile covers 15,000 or so clones, with roughly 88% appearing a single time and about 1.7% taken by the ten largest. V is TRBV5-1 and J is TRBJ2-5, with D perhaps matching TRBD2 (5 bases). The source was PBMCs, collected 14 weeks after starting pembrolizumab. The source is an adult with mismatch repair-deficient cancer. The DNA of the CDR3 is TGCGCCAGCAGCTTGGATCTACGGGGCCAAGAGACCCAGTACTTC. This sequence encodes CASSLDLRGQETQYF.